These 13 T cell receptor beta chains were all obtained from the same sample, sequenced in a study of blood T cells in healthy people across ages. A second PCR of 7 to 11 cycles used a sample-barcoded 5' primer and a J-beta primer mix. TCRdb reanalysed the 5' RACE reads using MiXCR and keeps one entry per CDR3 protein. The table includes some 700,000 distinct CDR3 sequences, 20% to 25% detected once. Sequenced sample: blood. Source of these receptors: an older man in good health.

V gene TRBV15 combines with J gene TRBJ1-1; no firm D call. Germline CDR1 reads LNHNV; CDR2 reads YYDKDF (reference sequence). Trimming removed 0 bases from V and 12 bases from J, with 14 bases in between. The CDR3 is made up of 13 amino acids. The CDR3 reads CATSRDLTAGTFF. The CDR3 DNA is TGTGCCACCAGCAGAGATCTGACGGCCGGAACTTTCTTT. Variable domain in full (rest from reference TRBV15 and TRBJ1-1): DAMVIQNPRYQVTQFGKPVTLSCSQTLNHNVMYWYQQKSSQAPKLLFHYYDKDFNNEADTPDNFQSRRPNTSFCFLDIRSPGLGDTAMYLCATSRDLTAGTFFGQGTRLTVV.

As to this clonotype: The germline gene is not matched at one end of the junction; a read error may be the cause. The chain couples TRBV7-9 to TRBJ1-6; tentative D call: TRBD1 (5 bases). CDR1 is SEHNR, CDR2 FQNEAQ, per germline (reference sequence). This CDR3 spans 15 amino acids. CDR3: CARSLGARAGSPLHF. CDR3 bases: TGTGCCCGCAGCTTAGGGGCCCGGGCGGGCTCACCCCTCCACTTT.

This chain uses TRBV29-1 with TRBJ2-1; possible D gene TRBD2, 5 bases. The J call may be mistaken, given a closer DNA end match to TRBJ2-7. Germline assignment: CDR1 SQVTM and CDR2 ANQGSEA. The CDR3 loop spans 13 amino acids. The CDR3 here is CSVHTAAGYEQYF. CDR3 coding DNA: TGCAGCGTTCATACAGCGGCCGGGTACGAGCAGTACTTC.

This chain uses TRBV12-3 or TRBV12-4 with TRBJ2-1; TRBD2 matches at 13 bases. The CDR3 runs to 18 residues. After removal of 6 bases from V and 8 bases from J, the junction contained 16 bases not matched to a gene. DNA of the CDR3: TGTGCCAGCAGGACGATCAATCCCGGGACTAGCGGGACCCATGAGCAGTTCTTC. Translation gives CASRTINPGTSGTHEQFF.

The gene calls are TRBV12-3 or TRBV12-4 and TRBJ1-5; D perhaps matches TRBD1 (5 bases). This CDR3 contains 13 residues. Trimming took 7 bases from V and 5 from J, leaving 12 bases between them. For the CDR3, the DNA is TGTGCCAGCAACACGGGACGGCATCAGCCCCAGCATTTT. Amino acids: CASNTGRHQPQHF.

This clonotype occurred a few times. The V and J genes are TRBV7-2 and TRBJ2-5; the D gene is possibly TRBD2 (6 bases). Germline assignment: CDR1 SGHTA and CDR2 FQGNSA. CDR3 size: 15 residues. V lost 6 bases, J lost 4 bases, and 18 bases lay in between. CDR3 nucleotide sequence: TGTGCCAGCAGGAGGACGGGACTCAGGTTAGAGACCCAGTACTTC. This sequence encodes CASRRTGLRLETQYF.

The chain has TRBV5-1 and TRBJ2-7, with D possibly being TRBD1 (5 bases). Trimming removed 4 bases at V and 0 bases at J, with 14 bases between. The CDR3 consists of 15 residues. In germline, CDR1 is SGHRS, CDR2 YFSETQ. CDR3 amino acids: CASSRSYQGSYEQYF. CDR3 nucleotide sequence: TGCGCCAGCAGCCGTAGTTATCAGGGCTCCTACGAGCAGTACTTC.

This clonotype was seen more than once but under ten times. CDR3 protein: CASSPVREQETQYF. CDR3 DNA sequence: TGTGCCAGCTCACCAGTCAGGGAACAAGAGACCCAGTACTTC. The chain joins TRBV18 to TRBJ2-5; a weak D match, TRBD1 (5 bases). The CDR3 is 14 residues long. The germline CDR1 and CDR2 sequences are KGHSH and LQKENI. V was pared by 2 bases and J by 2 bases, with 9 bases between. The full variable domain, with the rest looked up from reference TRBV18 and TRBJ2-5, is NAGVMQNPRHLVRRRGQEARLRCSPMKGHSHVYWYRQLPEEGLKFMVYLQKENIIDESGMPKERFSAEFPKEGPSILRIQQVVRGDSAAYFCASSPVREQETQYFGPGTRLLVL.

V is TRBV6-2 or TRBV6-3 and J is TRBJ2-1; 9 bases are shared with TRBD1. Germline V lookup: CDR1 MNHEY, CDR2 SVGEGT. After removal of 6 bases from V and 9 bases from J, the junction contained 9 bases not matched to a gene. This CDR3 spans 14 amino acids. DNA for the CDR3: TGTGCCAGCAGAACACCGGGACAGGGCTTTGAGCAGTTCTTC. Its translation is CASRTPGQGFEQFF.

The CDR3 here is CSARKSLGTGGARTQYF. CDR3 nucleotide sequence: TGCAGTGCTAGAAAATCCCTCGGGACAGGGGGCGCGAGGACCCAGTACTTC. The chain links TRBV20-1 to TRBJ2-5, with TRBD1 matching 12 bases. The CDR3 is made up of 17 amino acids. Germline V gene data show CDR1 as DFQATT and CDR2 as SNEGSKA (reference sequence). V trimming: 2 bases; J trimming: 7 bases; junction bases outside the gene matches: 14.

This clonotype was detected only a few times. The rearrangement uses TRBV20-1 and TRBJ1-4, with TRBD1 matching 11 bases. Germline assignment: CDR1 DFQATT and CDR2 SNEGSKA (reference sequence). V shed 2 bases and J 6 bases; nucleotides not matched to a gene: 2. This CDR3 contains 14 residues. The DNA for the CDR3 is TGCAGTGCTAGATGGGACAGGGGGTATGAAAAACTGTTTTTT. Translating it yields CSARWDRGYEKLFF.

This clonotype has just a few counts. The genes are TRBV6-5 and TRBJ1-4; possibly TRBD1 for D (6 bases). The CDR3 is made up of 15 amino acids. V lost 6 bases, J lost 7 bases, and 18 bases lay in between. Germline CDR1 MNHEY, CDR2 SVGAGI. CDR3 residues: CASRRRTARSEKLFF. CDR3 bases: TGTGCCAGCAGACGGAGGACAGCTCGGAGTGAAAAACTGTTTTTT.

This clonotype has just a few counts. The V and J genes are TRBV12-3 or TRBV12-4 and TRBJ1-4; 7 nucleotides align to TRBD1. This CDR3 comprises 15 residues. V lost 7 bases to trimming and J lost 3 bases; unmatched junction nucleotides: 8. The chain's CDR3 is CASTARGQPNEKLFF. In DNA form, the CDR3 reads TGTGCCAGCACAGCGCGGGGACAGCCTAATGAAAAACTGTTTTTT.